The 26 T cell receptor beta chains listed next were all sequenced from one sample in a study of glioma-infiltrating T cells after dendritic cell vaccination. The method was immunoSEQ multiplex PCR; TCRdb's version includes in-frame clones alone and lacks a portion of them. The sample shows tens of thousands of clones, under 90% of them seen only once. The sample here was blood, taken before dendritic cell vaccination. The receptor source for this set is a human donor with glioblastoma.

V usage is TRBV2 and J usage is TRBJ2-5; perhaps TRBD1 as D (5 bases). V lost 7 bases to trimming and J lost 3 bases, with 18 bases between them. Germline V gene sequence: CDR1 SNHLY, CDR2 FYNNEI. This CDR3 contains 15 residues. CDR3 residues: CASTMTSGREETQYF. The CDR3 region has the DNA TGTGCCAGCACCATGACCTCGGGCAGGGAAGAGACCCAGTACTTC.

The chain employs TRBV5-6 and TRBJ2-7, with D possibly being TRBD2 (5 bases). This CDR3 is built from 12 residues. V shed 5 bases and J shed 0 bases, with 6 bases lying between them. Germline loops: CDR1 SGHDT, CDR2 YYEEEE. CDR3 nucleotides: TGTGCCAGCAGTGGGAGCTCCTACGAGCAGTACTTC. Its protein product is CASSGSSYEQYF.

This chain uses TRBV6-5 with TRBJ1-2; TRBD1 might be the D (5 bases). Trimming shortened V by 6 bases and J by 1 base, and 12 bases separated the two germline ends. CDR1 is MNHEY and CDR2 is SVGAGI in the germline V gene. This CDR3 has 14 amino acids. The CDR3, as DNA: TGTGCCAGCAGCAGGGATGGCGTTAACTATGGCTACACCTTC. This translates into CASSRDGVNYGYTF.

This chain connects TRBV9 to TRBJ1-1; no firm D call. The germline gives CDR1 SGDLS, CDR2 YYNGEE. Trimming shortened V by 6 bases and J by 0 bases, and 12 bases separated the two germline ends. This CDR3 is 14 amino acids long. CDR3 in amino acids: CASTSNVLNTEAFF. CDR3 sequence (DNA): TGTGCCAGCACAAGCAATGTTTTGAACACTGAAGCTTTCTTT.

The chain employs TRBV5-1 and TRBJ2-2, with TRBD2 identical over 12 bases. This CDR3 has 15 amino acids. V trimming: 5 bases; J trimming: 1 base; junction bases outside the gene matches: 0. Germline lookup yields CDR1 SGHRS and CDR2 YFSETQ. The CDR3 loop is CASRLAGGNTGELFF. The DNA of the CDR3 is TGCGCCAGCAGACTAGCGGGGGGGAACACCGGGGAGCTGTTTTTT.

There are a few counts of this clone. This sample also contains other DNA sequences that code for the same CDR3. The genes are TRBV5-1 and TRBJ1-1; no clear D. CDR3 size: 13 residues. Trimming removed 0 bases at V and 2 bases at J, with 5 bases between. Germline CDR1 reads SGHRS; CDR2 reads YFSETQ. This chain's CDR3 is CASSLAGNTEAFF. In DNA form, the CDR3 reads TGCGCCAGCAGCTTGGCGGGTAACACTGAAGCTTTCTTT. Complete variable domain (other parts from reference TRBV5-1 and TRBJ1-1): KAGVTQTPRYLIKTRGQQVTLSCSPISGHRSVSWYQQTPGQGLQFLFEYFSETQRNKGNFPGRFSGRQFSNSRSEMNVSTLELGDSALYLCASSLAGNTEAFFGQGTRLTVV.

This chain joins TRBV18 and TRBJ2-1; D is uncertain. Germline V gives CDR1 KGHSH, CDR2 LQKENI. Trimming shortened V by 5 bases and J by 7 bases, and 18 bases separated the two germline ends. The CDR3 has 15 amino acids. Here the CDR3 reads CASSSDSPRSNEQFF. CDR3 nucleotide sequence: TGTGCCAGCTCATCCGATTCGCCGAGGTCTAATGAGCAGTTCTTC.

J is TRBJ1-1 and V is TRBV6-5, with 10 bases matching TRBD1. CDR1 and CDR2 (germline): MNHEY, SVGAGI. J lost 4 bases, V lost 11 bases, and 7 bases had no gene match. The CDR3 runs to 13 residues. The CDR3 bases are TGTGCCTCGAGGACAGGGGGGGGCACTGAAGCTTTCTTT. Protein sequence: CASRTGGGTEAFF.

This sequence joins TRBV6-1 and TRBJ2-4; D might be TRBD2 (6 bases). The CDR3 is 15 residues long. Germline CDR1 MNHNS, CDR2 SASEGT. Trimming cost V 3 bases and J 0 bases, with 9 bases left between them. The CDR3 reads CASSEGGLAKNIQYF. The DNA for the CDR3 is TGTGCCAGCAGTGAGGGGGGACTAGCCAAAAACATTCAGTACTTC.

The CDR3 is CASNRWGQGTGELFF. CDR3 bases: TGTGCCAGCAATCGGTGGGGGCAGGGGACGGGGGAGCTGTTTTTT. The chain employs TRBV6-6 and TRBJ2-2; D might be TRBD1 (6 bases). Germline loops: CDR1 MNHNY, CDR2 SVGAGI (reference sequence). The V and J ends lost 7 bases and 8 bases respectively, with 20 bases between them. This CDR3 comprises 15 residues.

The rearrangement links TRBV11-3 to TRBJ2-1; a weak D match, TRBD1 (6 bases). The CDR3 runs 14 residues. The V and J ends lost 5 bases and 5 bases respectively, with 13 bases between them. CDR1 and CDR2 from the germline V gene are SGHNT and YENEEA. CDR3 coding DNA: TGTGCCAGCAGCCCACAGGGAGAAAACAATGAGCAGTTCTTC. As protein: CASSPQGENNEQFF. The complete variable domain, with remaining parts taken from reference TRBV11-3 and TRBJ2-1, reads EAGVVQSPRYKIIEKKQPVAFWCNPISGHNTLYWYLQNLGQGPELLIRYENEEAVDDSQLPKDRFSAERLKGVDSTLKIQPAELGDSAVYLCASSPQGENNEQFFGPGTRLTVL.

The rearrangement links TRBV5-6 to TRBJ1-1, with a possible D match to TRBD1 (6 bases). The CDR3 contains 16 residues. Per germline, CDR1 SGHDT and CDR2 YYEEEE. V was pared by 2 bases and J by 3 bases, with 17 bases between. CDR3 bases: TGTGCCAGCAGCTTCGTACTTCGGGAGGGGGACACTGAAGCTTTCTTT. Translation: CASSFVLREGDTEAFF. The full variable domain, in which reference TRBV5-6 and TRBJ1-1 provide the parts outside the CDR3, is DAGVTQSPTHLIKTRGQQVTLRCSPKSGHDTVSWYQQALGQGPQFIFQYYEEEERQRGNFPDRFSGHQFPNYSSELNVNALLLGDSALYLCASSFVLREGDTEAFFGQGTRLTVV.

The chain has TRBV7-2 and TRBJ1-4; perhaps TRBD1 as D (6 bases). V lost 2 bases and J lost 8, with 6 bases in between. Looked up from germline, CDR1 is SGHTA and CDR2 is FQGNSA. CDR3 length equals 12 residues. The CDR3 coding sequence is TGTGCCAGCAGCTTACAGGGGGAAAAACTGTTTTTT. This sequence encodes CASSLQGEKLFF.

The chain couples TRBV23-1 to TRBJ2-7, with a possible D match to TRBD1 (5 bases). TRBV23-1 is filed as an ORF, its function uncertain. Trimming removed 6 bases from V and 4 bases from J, with 25 bases in between. This CDR3 comprises 17 residues. CDR3 in amino acids: CASSRQPLPLKEYEQYF. In nucleotides, the CDR3 is TGCGCCAGCAGCCGACAGCCGTTACCCTTGAAAGAATACGAGCAGTACTTC.

The V gene is TRBV5-6, the J gene TRBJ2-7, with 12 positions matching TRBD2. Germline CDR1 is SGHDT and CDR2 is YYEEEE. This CDR3 region has 18 residues. With 0 bases clipped from V and 2 bases from J, the junction kept 9 bases outside the gene matches. The CDR3 region is CASSLGLAGGPRTYEQYF. In nucleotides, the CDR3 is TGTGCCAGCAGCTTGGGGCTAGCGGGAGGGCCTCGGACCTACGAGCAGTACTTC.

The sample holds a few counts of this clone. The rearrangement links TRBV6-6 to TRBJ1-2; D is unresolved. CDR1 is MNHNY, CDR2 SVGAGI, per germline (reference sequence). The CDR3 has 12 amino acids. Trimming pared 8 bases from V and 5 bases from J, leaving 12 bases between. The DNA of the CDR3 is TGTGCCAGCTCCAACGCGGGGTATGGCTACACCTTC. It translates to CASSNAGYGYTF.

CDR3 in amino acids: CASSYFGPRGNQPQHF. CDR3 in DNA: TGTGCCAGCAGTTACTTCGGGCCTAGAGGGAATCAGCCCCAGCATTTT. V usage is TRBV6-5 and J usage is TRBJ1-5; D remains unclear. The CDR3 has 16 residues. V lost 1 base and J 4 bases, leaving 14 bases between the germline ends. Germline lookup yields CDR1 MNHEY and CDR2 SVGAGI.

V usage is TRBV19 and J usage is TRBJ2-1; D is uncertain. CDR1 LNHDA and CDR2 SQIVND come from the germline V gene (reference sequence). V lost 9 bases and J 4 bases, leaving 10 bases between the germline ends. The CDR3 is made up of 12 amino acids. The CDR3 nucleotides read TGTGCCAGCAGCGTTTTATACAATGAGCAGTTCTTC. Its protein is CASSVLYNEQFF.

V and J are TRBV19 and TRBJ2-5; 8 bases are a match to TRBD2. This CDR3 comprises 17 residues. J was trimmed by 3 bases and V by 3 bases; bases with no gene match: 12. The germline V gene has CDR1 LNHDA and CDR2 SQIVND (reference sequence). As DNA, the CDR3 is TGTGCCAGTAGTATCCTATCCGTAACGGGGGGGAAAGAGACCCAGTACTTC. This codes for CASSILSVTGGKETQYF.

V gene TRBV5-6 combines with J gene TRBJ2-4; perhaps TRBD1 as D (5 bases). The CDR3 has 16 residues. Germline V CDR1 and CDR2: SGHDT, YYEEEE. The V gene lost 0 bases and the J gene lost 2 bases, with 12 bases spanning the gap. CDR3 residues: CASSLAPAGPKNIQYF. The DNA for the CDR3 is TGTGCCAGCAGCTTGGCCCCGGCAGGGCCCAAAAACATTCAGTACTTC.

To note about this clone: Relative to the germline gene, one junction end is altered; a read error may explain this. This chain uses TRBV29-1 with TRBJ2-5, with a tentative D call TRBD2 (6 bases). Germline V gene lookup returns CDR1 SQVTM and CDR2 ANQGSEA. This CDR3 is 15 amino acids long. The chain's CDR3 is CSVEGNAGITETQYF. The CDR3 DNA is TGCAGCGTCGAAGGGAACGCGGGAATTACGGAGACCCAGTACTTC.

This chain connects TRBV2 to TRBJ2-2; 7 bases are a match to TRBD2. V lost 5 bases, J lost 7 bases, and 13 bases stayed unmatched. Per germline, CDR1 SNHLY and CDR2 FYNNEI. CDR3 length: 16 amino acids. The CDR3 coding sequence is TGTGCCAGCAGTTTAAGGGGAGGGCTCGGGGACGGGGAGCTGTTTTTT. Translating gives CASSLRGGLGDGELFF.

This chain links TRBV11-2 with TRBJ2-7; D uncertain. This CDR3 is 12 amino acids long. Between the trimmed V and J ends, which lost 6 bases and 7 bases, there was a span of 13 bases. Germline V gene lookup returns CDR1 SGHAT and CDR2 FQNNGV. The CDR3 nucleotides read TGTGCCAGCAGTACACTTAGCTGGGAGCAGTACTTC. It encodes CASSTLSWEQYF.

This clone has just one count. V usage is TRBV30 and J usage is TRBJ2-7, with 13 bases identical to TRBD2. This CDR3 spans 14 amino acids. V trimming: 3 bases; J trimming: 7 bases; junction bases outside the gene matches: 6. The germline CDR1 and CDR2 sequences are GTSNPN and SVGIG (reference sequence). CDR3 region: CAWSFGTSGTEQYF. DNA of the CDR3: TGTGCCTGGAGCTTCGGGACTAGCGGGACTGAGCAGTACTTC.

This chain uses TRBV15 with TRBJ2-2, with no clear D. The V and J ends lost 8 bases and 3 bases respectively, with 7 bases between them. This CDR3 is built from 12 residues. CDR1 and CDR2 (germline): LNHNV, YYDKDF (reference sequence). CDR3 sequence (DNA): TGTGCCACCTCGAGAGACACCGGGGAGCTGTTTTTT. Residues: CATSRDTGELFF.

The chain recombines TRBV29-1 with TRBJ1-1, with D possibly being TRBD1 (5 bases). The V end was cut by 5 bases, the J end by 2 bases, with 12 bases between. The CDR3 is made up of 13 amino acids. Germline values: CDR1 SQVTM, CDR2 ANQGSEA. The CDR3 loop is CSVLTAPNTEAFF. The CDR3 DNA sequence: TGCAGCGTTTTGACAGCCCCCAACACTGAAGCTTTCTTT. The full variable domain, rest sourced from reference TRBV29-1 and TRBJ1-1, is SAVISQKPSRDICQRGTSLTIQCQVDSQVTMMFWYRQQPGQSLTLIATANQGSEATYESGFVIDKFPISRPNLTFSTLTVSNMSPEDSSIYLCSVLTAPNTEAFFGQGTRLTVV.